The 14 T cell receptor beta chains below come from one sample, sequenced in a study of blood T cell repertoires in COVID-19. Only in-frame clones appear in the TCRdb table, and some are missing; sequencing was by immunoSEQ multiplex PCR. The table records around 180,000 clones, 88% of them present only once. The sample comprised peripheral blood. These receptors all stem from a human donor in a cohort sampled during active COVID-19.

The CDR3 spells CASSPEVSGNYGYTF. The CDR3, as DNA: TGTGCCAGCTCACCAGAGGTCTCCGGTAACTATGGCTACACCTTC. This chain uses TRBV18 with TRBJ1-2, with D unresolved. The CDR3 runs to 15 residues. The germline V gene has CDR1 KGHSH and CDR2 LQKENI. Trimming took 2 bases from V and 1 from J, leaving 11 bases between them.

This clone was seen a single time. J is TRBJ2-7 and V is TRBV7-6; perhaps TRBD1 as D (6 bases). The V gene lost 1 base and the J gene lost 3 bases, with 13 bases spanning the gap. The CDR3 is made up of 15 amino acids. Germline CDR1 is SGHVS and CDR2 is FNYEAQ. CDR3 DNA sequence: TGTGCCAGCAGCTTAGGAAGCACACAGGGCTACGAGCAGTACTTC. Residues: CASSLGSTQGYEQYF.

This chain uses TRBV25-1 with TRBJ2-1; TRBD2 aligns across 10 bases. This CDR3 is 14 amino acids long. Germline V gene lookup returns CDR1 MGHDK and CDR2 SYGVNS. V lost 4 bases and J lost 6; bases outside the gene matches: 3. The CDR3 nucleotides read TGTGCCAGCAGTGTAGCGGGAGGAGGCAATGAGCAGTTCTTC. This sequence encodes CASSVAGGGNEQFF.

The chain couples TRBV28 to TRBJ2-7, with 9 bases matching TRBD2. The V and J ends lost 2 bases and 4 bases, in that order; junction bases with no gene match: 3. The CDR3 has 14 residues. Germline CDR1 reads MDHEN; CDR2 reads SYDVKM. The DNA for the CDR3 is TGTGCCAGCAGTTTAGCGGGAGGGGTTTACGAGCAGTACTTC. Translating gives CASSLAGGVYEQYF.

The chain links TRBV2 to TRBJ1-2; TRBD1 matches at 8 bases. The CDR3 consists of 13 residues. The junction had 7 bases not matched to a gene; V was cut back by 7 bases and J by 6 bases. Germline CDR1 is SNHLY and CDR2 is FYNNEI. The CDR3 DNA reads as TGTGCCAGCACCCCAGGGGGCCGGAATGGCTACACCTTC. Translated: CASTPGGRNGYTF.

This rearrangement joins TRBV14 to TRBJ1-2; 8 bases align to TRBD1. Looked up from germline, CDR1 is SGHDN and CDR2 is FVKESK. The trim removed 2 bases at V and 5 bases at J, leaving 10 bases unmatched. This CDR3 has 16 amino acids. CDR3 loop: CASSQLDGQGEYGYTF. The DNA for the CDR3 is TGTGCCAGCAGCCAATTAGACGGACAGGGCGAGTATGGCTACACCTTC.

The rearrangement joins TRBV20-1 to TRBJ1-1, with a tentative D call TRBD1 (6 bases). The CDR3 totals 11 residues. CDR1 and CDR2 from the germline V gene are DFQATT and SNEGSKA (reference sequence). Trimming left V 5 bases short and J 9 bases short, with 13 bases between. The DNA for the CDR3 is TGCAGTGCTTCAGGGGTGCGGAAAGCTTTCTTT. Encoded protein: CSASGVRKAFF.

The chain has TRBV18 and TRBJ1-6; D perhaps matches TRBD1 (6 bases). This CDR3 contains 15 residues. Trimming took off 0 bases at V and 7 bases at J, with 10 bases between the two ends. From germline, CDR1 is KGHSH and CDR2 LQKENI. CDR3 amino acids: CASSPPAGTNSPLHF. The DNA of the CDR3 is TGTGCCAGCTCACCACCGGCAGGGACAAATTCACCCCTCCACTTT.

This rearrangement joins TRBV28 to TRBJ1-2; no definite D call. Trimming took 8 bases from V and 4 from J, leaving 14 bases between them. The CDR3 is made up of 13 amino acids. Germline values: CDR1 MDHEN, CDR2 SYDVKM. CDR3 region: CASSLTDSYGYTF. The CDR3 nucleotides are TGTGCCAGCTCCCTAACAGATTCCTATGGCTACACCTTC.

V is TRBV4-3 and J is TRBJ1-6, with a weak D call TRBD1 (5 bases). V was shortened by 6 bases and J by 10 bases, with 22 bases between the two germline ends. The germline CDR1 and CDR2 sequences are LGHNA and YSLEER. This CDR3 region has 16 residues. The CDR3 loop reads CASSSRYGQGYSPLHF. CDR3 in DNA: TGCGCCAGCAGTTCAAGATATGGGCAGGGTTACTCACCCCTCCACTTT.

The rearrangement joins TRBV6-4 to TRBJ1-5, with a possible D match to TRBD1 (6 bases). Per germline, CDR1 MRHNA and CDR2 SNTAGT. The CDR3 is 16 amino acids. The V and J ends lost 6 bases and 7 bases respectively, with 22 bases between them. CDR3 sequence (DNA): TGTGCCAGCAGGGCCGCACAGGGAGCGAGTCGACAGCCCCAGCATTTT. Translation: CASRAAQGASRQPQHF.

This sequence joins TRBV2 and TRBJ1-5, with a tentative D call TRBD1 (5 bases). Per germline, CDR1 SNHLY and CDR2 FYNNEI. The V end was cut by 6 bases, the J end by 4 bases, with 7 bases between. The CDR3 is 12 residues long. The CDR3 DNA sequence: TGTGCCAGCAGACAGGCTAATCAGCCCCAGCATTTT. This gives the protein CASRQANQPQHF.

The V and J genes are TRBV6-5 and TRBJ2-7; TRBD2 matches 9 bases. The junction had 11 bases not matched to a gene; V was cut back by 8 bases and J by 3 bases. Germline V gene lookup returns CDR1 MNHEY and CDR2 SVGAGI. The length of the CDR3 is 15 residues. In DNA, the CDR3 is TGTGCCAGCCGCTATGAGGCGGGAGGGAACTACGAGCAGTACTTC. Translated: CASRYEAGGNYEQYF.

The chain combines TRBV27 with TRBJ2-7; 7 bases are shared with TRBD2. The trim removed 5 bases at V and 6 bases at J, leaving 10 bases unmatched. This CDR3 spans 14 amino acids. Germline lookup yields CDR1 MNHEY and CDR2 SMNVEV (reference sequence). Here the CDR3 reads CASSPGEGGREQYF. In nucleotides, the CDR3 is TGTGCCAGCAGTCCCGGGGAGGGAGGTCGCGAGCAGTACTTC.